These 9 T cell receptor beta chains were all obtained from the same sample, sequenced in a study of T cell responses to AZD1222 COVID-19 vaccine. The table came from immunoSEQ multiplex PCR; TCRdb's copy has only in-frame clones and leaves some out. The sample carries 140,000 or so clones, about 90% recorded once. Sample: peripheral blood, taken 28 days after the second dose of the MenACWY control vaccine. These receptors all stem from an adult who received the MenACWY meningococcal vaccine as a control.

This chain connects TRBV30 to TRBJ1-5; D not certain. Between the trimmed V and J ends, which lost 2 bases and 5 bases, there was a span of 10 bases. Germline CDR1 and CDR2: GTSNPN and SVGIG (reference sequence). This CDR3 is built from 13 residues. The CDR3 coding sequence is TGTGCCTGGAGTCGGAGATACCATCAGCCCCAGCATTTT. This gives the protein CAWSRRYHQPQHF.

The rearrangement joins TRBV7-2 to TRBJ2-2; the match to TRBD1 covers 8 bases. Germline V gene lookup returns CDR1 SGHTA and CDR2 FQGNSA. This CDR3 contains 15 residues. The V segment lost 6 bases and the J segment 1 base; nucleotides outside the gene matches: 4. In DNA form, the CDR3 reads TGTGCCAGCAGGCCCGGGACAGGGAACACCGGGGAGCTGTTTTTT. Translation: CASRPGTGNTGELFF.

This clone was seen a single time. V gene TRBV20-1 combines with J gene TRBJ2-7, with 10 bases lining up with TRBD2. Germline trimming cut 3 bases from V and 0 bases from J; bases unmatched to any gene: 2. The CDR3 is 14 residues long. Germline CDR1 and CDR2: DFQATT and SNEGSKA (reference sequence). The CDR3 nucleotides are TGCAGTGCTAGTCCTAGCGGGAGCTCCTACGAGCAGTACTTC. Amino acid sequence: CSASPSGSSYEQYF.

The J gene is TRBJ2-7, the V gene TRBV11-2, with a tentative D call TRBD2 (6 bases). This CDR3 is built from 14 residues. Germline CDR1 SGHAT, CDR2 FQNNGV. V lost 4 bases, J lost 4 bases, and 14 bases lay in between. CDR3 nucleotide sequence: TGTGCCAGCAGCTACCGGGAGTCTATTTACGAGCAGTACTTC. Its protein product is CASSYRESIYEQYF.

The J gene is TRBJ2-1, the V gene TRBV10-3; D could derive from TRBD1 or TRBD2 (5 bases each). This CDR3 comprises 17 residues. Trimming shortened V by 2 bases and J by 1 base, and 15 bases separated the two germline ends. Germline V CDR1 and CDR2: ENHRY, SYGVKD. The CDR3 DNA sequence: TGTGCCATCAGTGAGCATGTCGGGGCGTCGTCCTACAATGAGCAGTTCTTC. As protein: CAISEHVGASSYNEQFF.

The chain recombines TRBV21-1 with TRBJ1-5. TRBV21-1 is flagged as a pseudogene. This CDR3 has 16 residues. The CDR3 region is CASSKETYGSNQPQHF. The CDR3 DNA reads TGTGCCAGCAGCAAAGAGACGTACGGGTCTAATCAGCCCCAGCATTTT.

The V and J genes are TRBV3-1 (or the pseudogene TRBV3-2) and TRBJ1-2, with D perhaps TRBD1 (5 bases). The CDR3 totals 15 residues. V gave up 3 bases and J gave up 8 bases, with 19 bases separating them. Germline loops: CDR1 LGHDT, CDR2 YNNKEL (reference sequence). CDR3 residues: CASSQPRGGRGGYTF. DNA for the CDR3: TGTGCCAGCAGCCAGCCGAGGGGAGGACGGGGAGGCTACACCTTC.

The rearrangement uses TRBV6-1 and TRBJ1-4, with TRBD1 identical over 8 bases. The germline CDR1 and CDR2 sequences are MNHNS and SASEGT. V lost 3 bases to trimming and J lost 8 bases; unmatched junction nucleotides: 5. This CDR3 contains 14 residues. This chain's CDR3 is CASSESGGKEKLFF. CDR3 nucleotide sequence: TGTGCCAGCAGTGAGTCAGGGGGCAAGGAAAAACTGTTTTTT.

This clone has just one count. The J gene is TRBJ1-2, the V gene TRBV9; TRBD1 matches at 7 bases. The ends lost 0 bases at V and 0 bases at J; junction bases unmatched: 5. In germline, CDR1 is SGDLS, CDR2 YYNGEE. The CDR3 contains 16 residues. The chain's CDR3 is CASSVEGDRSNYGYTF. In DNA, the CDR3 is TGTGCCAGCAGCGTAGAGGGGGACAGATCTAACTATGGCTACACCTTC. Based on the CDR3 plus reference TRBV9 and TRBJ1-2, the full variable domain is DSGVTQTPKHLITATGQRVTLRCSPRSGDLSVYWYQQSLDQGLQFLIQYYNGEERAKGNILERFSAQQFPDLHSELNLSSLELGDSALYFCASSVEGDRSNYGYTFGSGTRLTVV.